This is a list of T cell receptor beta chains from one sample in a study of blood T cell repertoires in COVID-19. Generated by immunoSEQ multiplex PCR, the TCRdb table keeps only in-frame clones and is missing some. The profile shows tens of thousands of clones, approximately 84% of them singletons. Material for sequencing was peripheral blood. The receptor source for this set is a human donor in a cohort sampled during active COVID-19. Both conserved end residues are part of each CDR3. D genes are given only for firm matches. Clone size is given for some rows only: seen once, a few or many times, or a class if the clone is expanded.

clone_size d_call j_call v_call cdr3_nt cdr3_aa
. . TRBJ1-2 TRBV12-3/TRBV12-4 TGTGCCAGCAAGGAAACACAGGTCCTTGGCTACACCTTC CASKETQVLGYTF
. . TRBJ1-5 TRBV12-3/TRBV12-4 TGTGCCAGCACCCACTCGTTAGGGGTACGATGGCATTTT CASTHSLGVRWHF
. . TRBJ1-1 TRBV21-1 TGTGCCAGCAGCAGTTACACCGGGGGGTGGAACACTGAAGCTTTCTTT CASSSYTGGWNTEAFF
. . TRBJ1-4 TRBV6-1 TGTGCCAGCAGTGAGGGCGGAGGTAATGAAAAACTGTTTTTT CASSEGGGNEKLFF
. . TRBJ1-1 TRBV21-1 TGTGCCAGCAGCACAGGGGGGGACAGGAACATGAACACTGAAGCTTTCTTT CASSTGGDRNMNTEAFF
. . TRBJ1-2 TRBV7-9 TGTGCCAGCAGCCTCCAGGGGTCTTCGGGCTACACCTTC CASSLQGSSGYTF
few . TRBJ1-1 TRBV5-1 TGCGCCAGCAGCTTGGTTGGTCCGGTGAACACTGAAGCTTTCTTT CASSLVGPVNTEAFF
. . TRBJ1-5 TRBV24-1 TGTGCCACCAGTGATAGTTCGGACACAAATCAGCCCCAGCATTTT CATSDSSDTNQPQHF
once . TRBJ1-4 TRBV2 TGTGCCAGCAGAGCAGGGGACGGTTTAGATGAAAAACTGTTTTTT CASRAGDGLDEKLFF
. TRBD1 TRBJ2-2 TRBV24-1 TGTGCCACCAGGGACAGGGCGGACACCGGGGAGCTGTTTTTT CATRDRADTGELFF
. TRBD1 TRBJ1-5 TRBV6-5 TGTGCCAGCAGTAGAACCGACAGGGTTAATCAGCCCCAGCATTTT CASSRTDRVNQPQHF
. . TRBJ2-5 TRBV7-2 TGTGCCAGCAGCCCCGGCAGGGCCCAGTACTTC CASSPGRAQYF
. . TRBJ2-1 TRBV14 TGTGCCAGCAGCCAAGGTCTCAGGGGCTCCCTTTCGGACGCCTACAATGAGCAGTTCTTC CASSQGLRGSLSDAYNEQFF
. . TRBJ2-7 TRBV18 TGTGCCAGCTCACCGGCAGGCTACGAGCAGTACTTC CASSPAGYEQYF
. TRBD2 TRBJ2-5 TRBV7-9 TGTGCCAGCAGAGGGACTAGCGGGGGGTACCAAGAGACCCAGTACTTC CASRGTSGGYQETQYF
. . TRBJ1-1 TRBV9 TGTGCCAGCAGCGTAGGGGGCAGATCAAGGGAAGCTTTCTTT CASSVGGRSREAFF
. . TRBJ2-7 TRBV3-1/TRBV3-2 TGTGCCAGCAGCCAACCCGGGGCCTACGAGCAGTACTTC CASSQPGAYEQYF
. TRBD1 TRBJ2-1 TRBV29-1 TGCAGCGTTACCGGGACAGGGGGTCTTGAGCAGTTCTTC CSVTGTGGLEQFF
few . TRBJ1-6 TRBV7-3 TGTGCCAGCAGCTCCCGGGATTCACCCCTCCACTTT CASSSRDSPLHF
once . TRBJ2-3 TRBV11-2 TGTGCCAGCAGCTTAGTCGTGGGGCGTCAGGGGAAAGATACGCAGTATTTT CASSLVVGRQGKDTQYF
. . TRBJ2-1 TRBV12-3/TRBV12-4 TGTGCCAGCAGTTTAGCCTATGAGCAGTTCTTC CASSLAYEQFF
. TRBD1 TRBJ1-1 TRBV19 TGTGCCAGTAGTGTGGACAGGTTACTGAACACTGAAGCTTTCTTT CASSVDRLLNTEAFF
. . TRBJ1-1 TRBV14 TGTGCCAGCACCCCACAGGTGAACACTGAAGCTTTCTTT CASTPQVNTEAFF
. . TRBJ1-2 TRBV28 TGTGCCAGCAGCACAGCCGCAGGGCGACACTATGGCTACACCTTC CASSTAAGRHYGYTF
. TRBD2 TRBJ2-7 TRBV11-2 TGTGCCAGCAGCTTAGGACTAGCGGGGGGGCTCGAGCAGTACTTC CASSLGLAGGLEQYF
. . TRBJ1-1 TRBV18 TGTGCCAGCTCACGCTCAGGGGACACTGAAGCTTTCTTT CASSRSGDTEAFF
. . TRBJ2-2 TRBV5-3 TGTGCCAGAACCAAAAACCGGGGGACGAACACCGGGGAGCTGTTTTTT CARTKNRGTNTGELFF
. . TRBJ2-2 TRBV5-4 TGTGCCAGCAGGAGGGCACCAAACACCGGGGAGCTGTTTTTT CASRRAPNTGELFF
. TRBD1 TRBJ2-4 TRBV27 TGTGCCAGCGGGACAGGGGCAAACATTCAGTACTTC CASGTGANIQYF
. TRBD2 TRBJ2-5 TRBV5-1 TGCGCCAGCAGCACCCCACTAGCGGGGGATTATCAAGAGACCCAGTACTTC CASSTPLAGDYQETQYF
. TRBD2 TRBJ2-1 TRBV5-1 TGCGCCAGCAGCTTGACTAGCGGGGGCAATGAGCAGTTCTTC CASSLTSGGNEQFF
. . TRBJ1-4 TRBV7-9 TGTGCCAGCAGCTTAGGCAGGGGTGAAAAACTGTTTTTT CASSLGRGEKLFF
. . TRBJ2-3 TRBV2 TGTGCCAGCACCCCGGGGGTAGCGGCAGATACGCAGTATTTT CASTPGVAADTQYF